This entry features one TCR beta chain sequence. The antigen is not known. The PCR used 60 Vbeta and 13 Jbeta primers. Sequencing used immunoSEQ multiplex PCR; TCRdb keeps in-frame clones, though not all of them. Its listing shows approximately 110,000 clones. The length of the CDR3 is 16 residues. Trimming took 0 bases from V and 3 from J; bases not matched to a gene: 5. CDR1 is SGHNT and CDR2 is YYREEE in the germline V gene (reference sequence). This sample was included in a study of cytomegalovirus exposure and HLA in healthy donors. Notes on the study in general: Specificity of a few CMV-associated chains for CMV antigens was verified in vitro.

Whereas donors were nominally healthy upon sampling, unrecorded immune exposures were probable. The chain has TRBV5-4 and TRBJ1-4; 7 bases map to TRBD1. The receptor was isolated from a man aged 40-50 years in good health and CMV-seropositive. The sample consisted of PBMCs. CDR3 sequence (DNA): TGTGCCAGCAGCTTGGAACAGGGGCTCGCTAATGAAAAACTGTTTTTT. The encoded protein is CASSLEQGLANEKLFF.